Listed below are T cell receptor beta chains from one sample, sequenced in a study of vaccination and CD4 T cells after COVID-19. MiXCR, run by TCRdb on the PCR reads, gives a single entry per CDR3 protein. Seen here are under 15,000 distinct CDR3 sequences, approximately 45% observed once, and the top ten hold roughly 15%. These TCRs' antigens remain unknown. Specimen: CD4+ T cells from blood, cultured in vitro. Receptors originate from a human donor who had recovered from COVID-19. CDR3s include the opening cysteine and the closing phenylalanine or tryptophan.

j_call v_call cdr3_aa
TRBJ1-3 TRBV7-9 CASSPGSRAGNTIYF
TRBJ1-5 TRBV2 CASSEEIHPQHF
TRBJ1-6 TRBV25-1 CASSGGYNSPLHF
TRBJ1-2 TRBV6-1 CASSSRTGNYGYTF
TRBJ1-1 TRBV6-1 CASSERTGLGTEAFF
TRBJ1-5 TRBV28 CASSLWGTGGQPQHF
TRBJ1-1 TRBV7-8 CASSLGGGTEAFF
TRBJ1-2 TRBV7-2 CASSLVGARGYTF
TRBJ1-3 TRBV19 CASSISRATGNTIYF
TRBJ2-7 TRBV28 CASSSLAGATYEQYF
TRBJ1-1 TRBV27 CASSFQAGTEAFF
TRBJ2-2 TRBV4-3 CASSQDIRTGELFF
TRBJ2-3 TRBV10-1 CASSETMGLAGFTDTQYF
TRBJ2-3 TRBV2 CASSRLAGDTQYF
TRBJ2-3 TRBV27 CASSLRLPPDTQYF
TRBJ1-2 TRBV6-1 CASTPWATGPNYGYTF
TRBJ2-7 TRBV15 CATSRDRGQSYEQYF
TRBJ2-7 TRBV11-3 CASSDGTASYEQYF
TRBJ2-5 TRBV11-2 CASSLQAQETQYF
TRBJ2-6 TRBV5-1 CASRDTSGANVLTF
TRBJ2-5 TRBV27 CASRPFGAGEKTQYF
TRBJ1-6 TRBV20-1 CSAASGALVGNSPLHF
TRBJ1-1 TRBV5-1 CASSWRQGGLNTEAFF
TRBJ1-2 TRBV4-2 CASSQVGDSNYGYTF
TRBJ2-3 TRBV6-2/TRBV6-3 CASSPRGGTDTQYF
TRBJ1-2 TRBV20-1 CSARDARANYGYTF
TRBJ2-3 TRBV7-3 CASSATSTDTQYF
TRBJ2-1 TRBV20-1 CSALGPITDTYNEQFF
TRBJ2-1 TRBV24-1 CATQNVPGRQDSNEQFF
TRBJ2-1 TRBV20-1 CSASGLASPPYNEQFF
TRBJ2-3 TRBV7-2 CASSLDAGRGTQYF
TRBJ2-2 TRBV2 CASSQERGNTGELFF
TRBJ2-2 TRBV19 CASSPVGSTGELFF
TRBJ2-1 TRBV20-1 CSAGLAGAEIYNEQFF
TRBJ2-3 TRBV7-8 CASSPPKADTQYF
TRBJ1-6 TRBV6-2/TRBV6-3 CASSVSTGVSPLHF
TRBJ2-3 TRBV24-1 CATSDFRDTQYF
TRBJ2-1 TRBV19 CASSIGGGRTYNEQFF
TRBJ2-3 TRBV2 CASSWFGTDTQYF
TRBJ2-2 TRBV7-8 CASSLALGAGELFF
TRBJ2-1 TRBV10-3 CAISDNLDEQFF
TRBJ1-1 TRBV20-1 CSARPSGTEAFF